One sample yielded the 31 T cell receptor beta chains listed below, sequenced in a study of cytomegalovirus exposure and HLA in healthy donors (dated by TCRdb to about 2017). The library was obtained by the immunoSEQ multiplex PCR assay. The multiplex PCR relied on a mix of 60 forward primers for TCR Vbeta segments and 13 reverse primers for TCR Jbeta segments. Imported from immuneACCESS, the table was reduced by TCRdb to in-frame sequences with V and J called. These copies leave out some clones; in studies compared against another copy, an unresolved V gene accounts for under half, and the cause of the remainder is not known. The table for this sample lists over 100,000 clones; about 82% of them were counted only once. The top ten constitute 4.5% to 5.5% of the sample. The sequencing sample was made of PBMCs. The receptors were sampled from a man aged 25-45 years in good health and CMV-seronegative.

The rearrangement uses TRBV5-1 and TRBJ2-7; 8 nucleotides agree with TRBD2. The germline V gene has CDR1 SGHRS and CDR2 YFSETQ. With V trimmed by 2 bases and J by 2 bases, 3 bases remained unmatched. This CDR3 has 14 amino acids. This CDR3 is CASSFREGAYEQYF. In DNA, the CDR3 is TGCGCCAGCAGCTTCCGGGAGGGAGCCTACGAGCAGTACTTC.

The chain couples TRBV6-5 to TRBJ2-2, with 7 bases lining up with TRBD2. Germline-derived CDR1 and CDR2 are MNHEY and SVGAGI. V lost 6 bases, J lost 4 bases, and 5 bases stayed unmatched. The length of the CDR3 is 14 residues. The CDR3 protein is CASSTGGGTGELFF. The CDR3 nucleotides read TGTGCCAGCAGCACGGGAGGAGGCACCGGGGAGCTGTTTTTT.

The J gene is TRBJ2-7, the V gene TRBV4-3; maybe TRBD2 (5 bases). The CDR3 consists of 14 residues. Germline V gene data show CDR1 as LGHNA and CDR2 as YSLEER. The ends were cut back, 0 bases at V and 4 bases at J, with 10 bases in the middle. Here the CDR3 reads CASSQDSGEYEQYF. The DNA of the CDR3 is TGCGCCAGCAGCCAAGATTCCGGGGAATACGAGCAGTACTTC.

This chain links TRBV5-1 with TRBJ2-7, with 8 bases aligning to TRBD1. The junction had 9 bases not matched to a gene; V was cut back by 4 bases and J by 0 bases. This CDR3 has 16 residues. Looked up from germline, CDR1 is SGHRS and CDR2 is YFSETQ. CDR3 loop: CASSGAGDRSSYEQYF. CDR3 sequence (DNA): TGCGCCAGCAGCGGAGCCGGGGACAGGAGCTCCTACGAGCAGTACTTC.

The CDR3 coding sequence is TGTGCCAGCAGTTACGAGACAGGGGGGGGTTATGAGCAGTACTTC. It codes for CASSYETGGGYEQYF. The chain combines TRBV6-5 with TRBJ2-7; 9 nucleotides match TRBD1. Unmatched junction bases numbered 9, after V lost 2 bases and J lost 7 bases. The CDR3 sequence is 15 residues long. CDR1 MNHEY and CDR2 SVGAGI come from the germline V gene.

This sequence joins TRBV7-8 and TRBJ2-3, with D possibly matching TRBD1 (5 bases). V was cut by 3 bases and J by 2 bases, with 15 bases left in between. The CDR3 is 16 amino acids. Germline V CDR1 and CDR2: SGHVS, FQNEAQ. The CDR3 DNA follows: TGTGCCAGCAGCTTCACGTCAGGGCACCCCACAGATACGCAGTATTTT. It encodes CASSFTSGHPTDTQYF.

V usage is TRBV2 and J usage is TRBJ2-5; 10 nucleotides match TRBD1. The J call may not be correct, given that the DNA end is closer to TRBJ2-7. CDR1 and CDR2 (germline): SNHLY, FYNNEI. The CDR3 sequence is 14 residues long. CDR3: CASMRGTGVGEQYF. The CDR3 DNA reads TGTGCCAGCATGAGAGGGACAGGGGTAGGCGAGCAGTACTTC.

V and J are TRBV4-3 and TRBJ1-2; 7 bases are a match to TRBD1. The V gene end was trimmed by 6 bases and the J gene end by 1 base; junction bases not matched to a gene: 8. This CDR3 contains 15 residues. Germline lookup yields CDR1 LGHNA and CDR2 YSLEER. The CDR3 DNA reads as TGCGCCAGCAGTGAACATACAGGGGTTAACTATGGCTACACCTTC. As protein: CASSEHTGVNYGYTF.

The chain employs TRBV13 and TRBJ2-7, with D perhaps matching TRBD1 (5 bases). CDR3 length: 15 amino acids. Between the trimmed V and J ends, which lost 5 bases and 3 bases, there was a span of 17 bases. CDR1 and CDR2 (germline): PRHDT, FYEKMQ (reference sequence). In DNA form, the CDR3 reads TGTGCCAGCAGCACGCCGGGTGGCAGGGACTACGAGCAGTACTTC. It yields the protein CASSTPGGRDYEQYF.

The chain carries TRBV30 and TRBJ2-1, with 8 bases aligning to TRBD2. Germline V CDR1 and CDR2: GTSNPN, SVGIG (reference sequence). The CDR3 loop spans 14 amino acids. Trimming at V came to 4 bases and at J to 8 bases, leaving 10 bases not matched to a gene. The CDR3 nucleotides read TGTGCCTGGATGGTAGCGGGATATGGGGATGAGCAGTTCTTC. Its translation is CAWMVAGYGDEQFF.

The table lists this clone with a few counts. The chain employs TRBV5-6 and TRBJ2-1; TRBD2 is a possible D gene (7 bases). V lost 5 bases to trimming and J lost 10 bases, with 13 bases between them. The CDR3 is 12 amino acids. Germline V gene data show CDR1 as SGHDT and CDR2 as YYEEEE. The CDR3 region is CASRPWGGEQFF. The CDR3 region has the DNA TGTGCCAGCAGACCCTGGGGGGGCGAGCAGTTCTTC.

The J gene is TRBJ1-1, the V gene TRBV28; TRBD1 aligns across 9 bases. The CDR3 runs to 14 residues. The V gene's germline CDR1 is MDHEN and CDR2 SYDVKM. V dropped 7 bases and J dropped 10; count of bases not matched to a gene: 13. CDR3 bases: TGTGCCAGCACCTCGGGACAGGGAGCCCTTGGAGCTTTCTTT. Protein product: CASTSGQGALGAFF.

V gene TRBV5-1 combines with J gene TRBJ2-3, with 8 positions matching TRBD2. Germline loops: CDR1 SGHRS, CDR2 YFSETQ. The CDR3 sequence is 14 residues long. The junction had 5 bases not matched to a gene; V was cut back by 6 bases and J by 2 bases. CDR3 nucleotides: TGCGCCAGCAATAGCGGGGACCCCACAGATACGCAGTATTTT. It specifies CASNSGDPTDTQYF.

The chain employs TRBV15 and TRBJ1-2; D gene unclear. CDR1 and CDR2 from the germline V gene are LNHNV and YYDKDF (reference sequence). This CDR3 contains 13 residues. The V and J ends lost 1 base and 1 base respectively, with 4 bases between them. This CDR3 is CATSRAVNYGYTF. The CDR3 DNA sequence: TGTGCCACCAGCAGAGCCGTTAACTATGGCTACACCTTC.

The chain uses TRBV19 and TRBJ2-7; 8 bases line up with TRBD2. Per germline, CDR1 LNHDA and CDR2 SQIVND (reference sequence). The CDR3 has 16 residues. The V gene end was trimmed by 1 base and the J gene end by 1 base; junction bases not matched to a gene: 6. The CDR3 is CASSIAGGPNSYEQYF. Here the CDR3 DNA reads TGTGCCAGTAGTATAGCGGGAGGGCCTAATTCCTACGAGCAGTACTTC.

This chain links TRBV6-1 with TRBJ2-1; 7 nucleotides match TRBD2. The CDR3 has 14 amino acids. Germline CDR1 MNHNS, CDR2 SASEGT. V lost 10 bases and J lost 2; bases outside the gene matches: 8. CDR3 nucleotide sequence: TGTGCCACCTCGAGCGGGATTACCTACAATGAGCAGTTCTTC. This codes for CATSSGITYNEQFF.

CDR3 region: CASSPFGGGELFF. The DNA for the CDR3 is TGTGCCAGCAGTCCATTCGGGGGAGGGGAGCTGTTTTTT. V gene TRBV7-6 combines with J gene TRBJ2-2; perhaps TRBD2 as D (6 bases). V was clipped by 6 bases and J by 8 bases, with 13 bases between them. This CDR3 contains 13 residues. Germline V gene sequence: CDR1 SGHVS, CDR2 FNYEAQ.

This CDR3 reads CASKAKGTIQETQYF. CDR3 bases: TGTGCCAGCAAAGCGAAAGGGACAATCCAAGAGACCCAGTACTTC. This chain uses TRBV2 with TRBJ2-5; perhaps TRBD1 as D (6 bases). The CDR3 is 15 amino acids. Per the germline V gene, CDR1 is SNHLY and CDR2 is FYNNEI. V lost 7 bases and J lost 1, with 16 bases in between.

Turning to this clone: Relative to the germline gene, one junction end is altered; a read error may explain this. The rearrangement uses TRBV28 and TRBJ2-3, with 9 bases fitting TRBD2. This CDR3 region has 14 residues. Looked up from germline, CDR1 is MDHEN and CDR2 is SYDVKM. The CDR3 reads CASSLGTSIDTQYF. The CDR3 DNA follows: TGTGCCAGCAGTTTGGGGACTAGCATAGATACGCAGTATTTT.

The chain joins TRBV7-4 to TRBJ1-4; D remains ambiguous. The germline V and J ends were trimmed by 5 bases and 0 bases, with 10 bases remaining between them. The CDR3 is 15 residues long. CDR1 is SGHVT, CDR2 SQSDAQ, per germline. In DNA, the CDR3 is TGTGCCAGCAGCCGCGGCCTCGCAACTAATGAAAAACTGTTTTTT. This gives the protein CASSRGLATNEKLFF.

Comment on this clone: One junction end does not reproduce the germline sequence, and a read error may be involved. In the same sample, other DNA sequences code for this CDR3. V usage is TRBV6-6 and J usage is TRBJ1-1, with 7 bases that match TRBD1. CDR1 is MNHNY, CDR2 SVGAGI, per germline (reference sequence). This CDR3 contains 14 residues. The CDR3 is CASSPRTGNTEAFF. The CDR3 nucleotides are TGTGCTAGCAGCCCCCGGACAGGGAACACTGAAGCTTTCTTT.

In its sample, this clone was seen once. This chain connects TRBV5-1 to TRBJ1-4; 10 bases fit TRBD1. Germline V lookup: CDR1 SGHRS, CDR2 YFSETQ. The CDR3 totals 14 residues. J lost 8 bases, V lost 3 bases, and 4 bases had no gene match. The CDR3 nucleotides read TGCGCCAGCAGCTCGACAGGGGGCATCGAAAAACTGTTTTTT. It specifies CASSSTGGIEKLFF.

The rearrangement uses TRBV29-1 and TRBJ1-1; 10 positions agree with TRBD1. Germline values: CDR1 SQVTM, CDR2 ANQGSEA. This CDR3 has 15 amino acids. V trimming: 7 bases; J trimming: 0 bases; junction bases outside the gene matches: 8. The CDR3 DNA sequence: TGCAGCGCACCGGGACAGGGGATGATGAACACTGAAGCTTTCTTT. It codes for CSAPGQGMMNTEAFF.

The chain employs TRBV7-3 and TRBJ2-1; 7 bases align to TRBD1. The J segment lost 13 bases and the V segment lost 3 bases, leaving 9 bases of the junction unmatched. CDR1 and CDR2 (germline): SGHTA, FQGTGA. This CDR3 contains 13 residues. The CDR3 here is CASSLSGGQGQFF. The CDR3 DNA reads as TGTGCCAGCAGCTTGTCAGGGGGTCAAGGTCAGTTCTTC. The complete variable domain, with remaining parts taken from reference TRBV7-3 and TRBJ2-1, reads GAGVSQTPSNKVTEKGKYVELRCDPISGHTALYWYRQSLGQGPEFLIYFQGTGAADDSGLPNDRFFAVRPEGSVSTLKIQRTERGDSAVYLCASSLSGGQGQFFGPGTRLTVL.

The rearrangement uses TRBV5-1 and TRBJ2-5, with D perhaps matching TRBD1 (5 bases). The CDR3 runs to 14 residues. Germline V gene lookup returns CDR1 SGHRS and CDR2 YFSETQ. Trimming took off 0 bases at V and 5 bases at J, with 11 bases between the two ends. The CDR3 sequence is CASSLESAGETQYF. CDR3 DNA: TGCGCCAGCAGCTTGGAATCGGCAGGGGAGACCCAGTACTTC.

The V gene is TRBV4-1, the J gene TRBJ1-2, with D possibly TRBD1 on 5 matching bases. This CDR3 comprises 14 residues. V was trimmed by 4 bases and J by 4 bases, leaving 13 bases between them. CDR1 is MGHRA and CDR2 is YSYEKL in the germline V gene. DNA of the CDR3: TGCGCCAGCAGCCCCCGCGGAGGGACCTATGGCTACACCTTC. This encodes CASSPRGGTYGYTF.

This clone was recorded only once. The V call is TRBV5-1, the J call TRBJ1-4; 9 bases fit TRBD1. V was clipped by 4 bases and J by 5 bases; unmatched bases: 3. Germline CDR1 reads SGHRS; CDR2 reads YFSETQ. CDR3 length: 14 amino acids. CDR3 DNA: TGCGCCAGCAGCCCGGGGACAGGGAATGAAAAACTGTTTTTT. Translating it yields CASSPGTGNEKLFF.

The chain couples TRBV7-8 to TRBJ1-6, with D uncertain. Trimming removed 5 bases from V and 3 bases from J, with 14 bases in between. Germline loops: CDR1 SGHVS, CDR2 FQNEAQ. The CDR3 runs 16 residues. CDR3 in amino acids: CASSAGAGLYNSPLHF. The CDR3 coding sequence is TGTGCCAGCAGCGCGGGTGCAGGTCTCTATAATTCACCCCTCCACTTT.

The chain links TRBV5-6 to TRBJ1-1; 7 positions match TRBD1. CDR1 and CDR2 (germline): SGHDT, YYEEEE. With 0 bases clipped from V and 0 bases from J, the junction kept 8 bases outside the gene matches. This CDR3 comprises 17 residues. As DNA, the CDR3 is TGTGCCAGCAGCTTGGGGTTAGGGACAGAAATGAACACTGAAGCTTTCTTT. Encoded protein: CASSLGLGTEMNTEAFF.

The chain combines TRBV5-1 with TRBJ2-5, with TRBD2 matching over 14 bases. With V trimmed by 0 bases and J by 1 base, 8 bases remained unmatched. CDR3 length equals 19 residues. Looked up from germline, CDR1 is SGHRS and CDR2 is YFSETQ. CDR3 bases: TGCGCCAGCAGCTTGGCTGTGACTAGCGGGGGGGTCTTCCAAGAGACCCAGTACTTC. Translating it yields CASSLAVTSGGVFQETQYF.

The V call is TRBV2, the J call TRBJ2-1; the D gene is possibly TRBD2 (5 bases). The CDR3 runs to 16 residues. CDR1 and CDR2 from the germline V gene are SNHLY and FYNNEI. Between the trimmed V and J ends, which lost 4 bases and 5 bases, there was a span of 18 bases. The CDR3 region is CASSGERSFGDNEQFF. CDR3 nucleotides: TGTGCCAGCAGTGGGGAGAGATCGTTCGGAGACAATGAGCAGTTCTTC.